This is a list of T cell receptor beta chains from one sample in a study of cytomegalovirus exposure and HLA in healthy donors. Only in-frame clones appear in the TCRdb table, and some are missing; sequencing was by immunoSEQ multiplex PCR. The sample includes under 200,000 clones, around four fifths of them seen just once. The sample was PBMCs. The receptors originated from a woman aged 45-59 years in good health and CMV-seropositive. Each CDR3 is given with its conserved first and last residue. The D gene is left open where the match is weak. Some rows mark clone size as missing; the rest say once, few, many or name a class of expanded clone.

D gene	V gene	clone size	J gene	CDR3 DNA	CDR3 protein
TRBD2	TRBV10-3	-	TRBJ2-1	TGTGCCATCAGTCCCACTAGCGGGAGGGCCTTTGGGGAGCAGTTCTTC	CAISPTSGRAFGEQFF
-	TRBV19	-	TRBJ1-2	TGTGCCAGTAGATCGGGGTCGGACTATGGCTACACCTTC	CASRSGSDYGYTF
TRBD1	TRBV6-5	-	TRBJ1-1	TGTGCCAGCAGTCTCATGGGGGGGACAGGCGAAGCTTTCTTT	CASSLMGGTGEAFF
-	TRBV10-3	-	TRBJ1-5	TGTGCCATCAGCGCCGAAGGGGTCAATCAGCCCCAGCATTTT	CAISAEGVNQPQHF
-	TRBV7-9	-	TRBJ2-3	TGTTCCAGCAGCTTTATCACAGATACGCAGTATTTT	CSSSFITDTQYF
TRBD1	TRBV28	-	TRBJ2-7	TGTGCCAGCAGTTTTGAGGGATCGGGGCAGGGGGCCTACGAGCAGTACTTC	CASSFEGSGQGAYEQYF
-	TRBV9	-	TRBJ1-1	TGTGCCAGCAGCGAACGAGGTACTACTGAAGCTTTCTTT	CASSERGTTEAFF
TRBD1	TRBV29-1	-	TRBJ1-2	TGCAGCGTCCAGACAGGGGTGGACTATGGCTACACCTTC	CSVQTGVDYGYTF
-	TRBV4-3	-	TRBJ1-2	TGCGCCAGCAGCCAAGAACGCCAGGCGAGATATGGCTACACCTTC	CASSQERQARYGYTF
TRBD1	TRBV5-4	-	TRBJ1-1	TGTGCCAGCAGCTTGTCTCAGGGGGCTGGTTTTGAAGCTTTCTTT	CASSLSQGAGFEAFF
-	TRBV11-2	-	TRBJ1-6	TGTGCCAGCAGCTCTATCTCCACAGGGTCACCCCTCCACTTT	CASSSISTGSPLHF
-	TRBV15	-	TRBJ1-5	TGTGCCACCAGCAGAGGCGGGAATCAGCCCCAGCATTTT	CATSRGGNQPQHF
-	TRBV5-4	few	TRBJ1-6	TGTGCCAGCAGCCTTGACGGAGAATACTACTCCTATAATTCACCCCTCCACTTT	CASSLDGEYYSYNSPLHF
-	TRBV6-1	-	TRBJ2-3	TGTGCCAGCAGTGCGCAGCCTCTTCCCACAGATACGCAGTGTTTT	CASSAQPLPTDTQCF
-	TRBV7-9	-	TRBJ2-3	TGTGCCAGCAGCTCCCCCGGGGGCACAGATACGCAGTATTTT	CASSSPGGTDTQYF
TRBD1	TRBV11-2	-	TRBJ1-2	TGTGCCAGCAGCTTACTCGGACAGGGCAGAGGCTACACCTTC	CASSLLGQGRGYTF
TRBD2	TRBV11-1	-	TRBJ2-5	TGTGCCAGCAGCCCGCTACCGGCGGGGGTCGGGGAGACCCAGTACTTC	CASSPLPAGVGETQYF
TRBD1	TRBV2	-	TRBJ1-5	TGTGCCAGCCGGACAGGGGACGAAGCAGTGTGGCCTAGCAACCAGCCCCAGCATTTT	CASRTGDEAVWPSNQPQHF
-	TRBV19	few	TRBJ1-5	TGTGCCAGTAGTATCCAGAGCAATCAGCCCCAGCATTTT	CASSIQSNQPQHF
-	TRBV29-1	few	TRBJ1-2	TGCAGCGTTGAGAGTTCGGACTACGGCTACACCTTC	CSVESSDYGYTF
TRBD1	TRBV7-4	-	TRBJ1-2	TGTGCCAGCAGCTTCCTCGACAGGGGTACTCCATTTAAGAGGAATGGCTACACCTTC	CASSFLDRGTPFKRNGYTF
-	TRBV13	-	TRBJ2-1	TGTGCCAGCAGCTTAGTGGTCGGGGACAATGAGCAGTTCTTC	CASSLVVGDNEQFF
TRBD2	TRBV7-3	-	TRBJ2-7	TGTGCCAGCAGCTTAAATAGCGGGAGCTCCTACGAGCAGTACTTC	CASSLNSGSSYEQYF
-	TRBV27	-	TRBJ2-3	TGTGCCAGCAAGGAAGCGCAGGGGCTCACAGATACGCAGTATTTT	CASKEAQGLTDTQYF
-	TRBV4-3	-	TRBJ2-7	TGCGCCAGCAGCCAAGACAGGGTGAGCGAGCAGTACTTC	CASSQDRVSEQYF
-	TRBV5-1	-	TRBJ1-1	TGCGCCAGCAGCTGGAACGTTGGAGGGAACACTGAAGCTTTCTTT	CASSWNVGGNTEAFF
-	TRBV27	-	TRBJ1-1	TGTGCCAGCAGTTTCCACCGGGACACCCTTGAAGCTTTCTTT	CASSFHRDTLEAFF
TRBD2	TRBV5-1	-	TRBJ2-3	TGCGCCAGCAGCTTGTTGCCTAGCGGGGGGGGTAGCACAGATACGCAGTATTTT	CASSLLPSGGGSTDTQYF
-	TRBV6-1	-	TRBJ1-2	TGTGCCAGCAGTGAAACTGGACTAGATGGCTACACCTTC	CASSETGLDGYTF
TRBD2	TRBV5-6	-	TRBJ2-3	TGTGCCAGCACTCTAAGCGGGAGGTGGACAGATACGCAGTATTTT	CASTLSGRWTDTQYF
-	TRBV5-4	-	TRBJ1-2	TGTGCCAGCAGCTTGGGTTTCCGGGACAATCGGGGCTACACCTTC	CASSLGFRDNRGYTF
-	TRBV7-2	-	TRBJ2-2	TGTGCCAGCAGCTTCCGACAGAACACCGGGGAGCTGTTTTTT	CASSFRQNTGELFF
TRBD1	TRBV11-1	once	TRBJ2-5	TGTGCCAGCAGCTTGACAGGGGATGCAGAGACCCAGTACTTC	CASSLTGDAETQYF
TRBD2	TRBV28	few	TRBJ2-3	TGTGCCAGCAGTTTCCCACCGTGGCGGGGGGACACAGATACGCAGTATTTT	CASSFPPWRGDTDTQYF
TRBD1	TRBV9	-	TRBJ1-3	TGTGCCAGCAGCGTGACAGGGGCGCTAAACTCTGGAAACACCATATATTTT	CASSVTGALNSGNTIYF
TRBD2	TRBV7-2	-	TRBJ2-7	TGTGCCAGCAGCTTCCCGGGGGGGGCCTACGAGCAGTACTTC	CASSFPGGAYEQYF
TRBD1	TRBV7-6	-	TRBJ2-7	TGTGCCAGCAGTCCGGGACAGAGGTTGCACGAGCAGTACTTC	CASSPGQRLHEQYF
-	TRBV11-1	-	TRBJ1-1	TGTGCCAGCAGCATCTGGACAGCTAGTGGCACTGAAGCTTTCTTT	CASSIWTASGTEAFF
TRBD1	TRBV11-2	-	TRBJ1-3	TGTGCCAGCAGCCAAGGGACAGGGACTGGAAACACCATATATTTT	CASSQGTGTGNTIYF
-	TRBV27	few	TRBJ1-1	TGTGCCAGCAGGTGGACAGAAGACACTGAAGCTTTCTTT	CASRWTEDTEAFF
-	TRBV27	once	TRBJ1-2	TGTGCCAGCAGTCCCTCAGATCGGGTCCTCTATGGCTACACCTTC	CASSPSDRVLYGYTF
TRBD1	TRBV15	-	TRBJ1-5	TGTGCCACCAGCGGGGGACAGTTCAATCAGCCCCAGCATTTT	CATSGGQFNQPQHF
-	TRBV2	few	TRBJ2-7	TGTGCCAGCAGTCCAGATATGCCTAGCGAGCAGTACTTC	CASSPDMPSEQYF
-	TRBV9	-	TRBJ1-1	TGTGCCAGCAGCGTAGTCCCCAGGGCTGAAGCTTTCTTT	CASSVVPRAEAFF
-	TRBV5-1	-	TRBJ1-1	TGCGCCAGCAGCGGAAGGGAGGGACGCAACACTGAAGCTTTCTTT	CASSGREGRNTEAFF
TRBD1	TRBV2	-	TRBJ1-6	TGTGCCAGCAGTGGAGGACAGGGGAGTTCCTGGTCACCCCTCCACTTT	CASSGGQGSSWSPLHF
TRBD1	TRBV9	-	TRBJ2-5	TGTGCCAGCAGCGTGGGACAGGGGACCCAAGAGACCCAGTACTTC	CASSVGQGTQETQYF
-	TRBV7-9	-	TRBJ1-5	TGTGCCAGCAGCTTAGCCGGGGGAGACAATCAGCCCCAGCATTTT	CASSLAGGDNQPQHF
-	TRBV5-8	-	TRBJ1-2	TGTGCCAGCAGCCTTCCCGGGACATTTTCTTATGGCTACACCTTC	CASSLPGTFSYGYTF
TRBD2	TRBV6-1	-	TRBJ2-1	TGTGCCAGCAAAAGGGTAGCGGGGGGCCGAGAGCAGTTCTTC	CASKRVAGGREQFF
TRBD1	TRBV11-1	-	TRBJ1-2	TGTGCCAGCAGCTCATACCCCCAGCGGGGACAGGGTATGGATGGCTACACCTTC	CASSSYPQRGQGMDGYTF
-	TRBV6-4	-	TRBJ2-1	TGTGCCAGCAGTGAAGAAACAGGGACCGATGAGCAGTTCTTC	CASSEETGTDEQFF
TRBD1	TRBV9	-	TRBJ2-7	TGTGCCAGCAGCGCTCAGGACAGGGTTTCTTACGAGCAGTACTTC	CASSAQDRVSYEQYF
-	TRBV27	-	TRBJ1-6	TGTGCCAGCAGTCCGTCAGGAGGTTACTCACCCCTCCACTTT	CASSPSGGYSPLHF